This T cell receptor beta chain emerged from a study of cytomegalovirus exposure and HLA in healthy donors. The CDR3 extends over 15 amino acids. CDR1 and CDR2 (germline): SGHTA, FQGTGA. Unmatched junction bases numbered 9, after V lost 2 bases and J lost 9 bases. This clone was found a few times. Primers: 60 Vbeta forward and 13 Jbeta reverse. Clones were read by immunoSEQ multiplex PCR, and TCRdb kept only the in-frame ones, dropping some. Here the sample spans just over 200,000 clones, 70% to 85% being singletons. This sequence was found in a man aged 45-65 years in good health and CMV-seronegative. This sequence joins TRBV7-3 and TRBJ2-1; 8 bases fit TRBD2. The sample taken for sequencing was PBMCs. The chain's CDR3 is CASSLGTSGGGEQFF. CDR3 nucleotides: TGTGCCAGCAGCTTAGGGACTAGTGGGGGGGGTGAGCAGTTCTTC.